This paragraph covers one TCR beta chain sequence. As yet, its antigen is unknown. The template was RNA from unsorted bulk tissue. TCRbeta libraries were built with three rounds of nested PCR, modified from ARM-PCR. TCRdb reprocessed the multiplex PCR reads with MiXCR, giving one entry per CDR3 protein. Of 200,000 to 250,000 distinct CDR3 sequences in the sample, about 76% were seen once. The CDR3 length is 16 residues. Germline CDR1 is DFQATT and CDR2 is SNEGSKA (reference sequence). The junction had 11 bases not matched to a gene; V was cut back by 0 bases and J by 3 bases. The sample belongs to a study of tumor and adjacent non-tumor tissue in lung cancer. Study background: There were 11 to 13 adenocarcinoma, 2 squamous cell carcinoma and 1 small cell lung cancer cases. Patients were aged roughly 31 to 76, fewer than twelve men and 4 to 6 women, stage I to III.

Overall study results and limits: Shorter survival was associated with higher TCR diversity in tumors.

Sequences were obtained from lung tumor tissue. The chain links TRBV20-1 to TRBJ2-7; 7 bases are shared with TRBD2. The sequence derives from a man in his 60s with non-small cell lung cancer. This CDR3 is CSARDGTSVTNYEQYF. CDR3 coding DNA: TGCAGTGCTAGAGACGGTACTAGCGTGACGAACTACGAGCAGTACTTC.